This TCR beta chain was captured in a study of T cells in women clearing cervical HPV infection. Across the whole study: Controls were women whose single incident HPV16 infection cleared within 12 months without precancer or cancer. For cases, blood was sampled a median around 150 days after lesion detection, interquartile range roughly 85 to 200 days.

Assay: immunoSEQ multiplex PCR; the TCRdb copy retains only in-frame clones and omits some. The sample has around 20,000 clones. The receptor's source is a woman between 18 and 75 years old with a cervical HPV16 infection that either progressed to CIN3+ or cleared (not recorded which). Sequenced material: blood buffy coat.

The sequenced CDR3 bases are TGTGCCAGCAGCTTAGACGTGTTAGGGGGCAGGGGC. Translation gives CASSLDVLGGRG. The entire CDR3 protein is CASSLDVLGGRGYTF. This chain links TRBV7-9 with TRBJ1-2, with 7 bases fitting TRBD1. The read comes to an end 3 residues before the CDR3 does, leaving the germline J gene to fill in the end. Germline values: CDR1 SEHNR, CDR2 FQNEAQ (reference sequence). This CDR3 has 15 amino acids.